This T cell receptor beta chain was identified in a study of T-cell memory formation after mild COVID-19. Study overall: Among the donors, TCR clusters were largely specific to each donor.

A single record per CDR3 protein comes from TCRdb applying MiXCR to the 5' RACE reads. Of approximately 300,000 distinct CDR3 sequences listed, around a sixth are singletons. The study's findings and limits: Detection of some responders pre-infection suggested pre-existing cross-reactive memory T cells participated. Day 15 to 85 contracting clones showed balanced CD4/CD8; later expanders leaned CD4+.

Trimming removed 5 bases at V and 6 bases at J, with 15 bases between. The CDR3 extends over 14 amino acids. To note about this clonotype: The antigen is undetermined.

Material: PBMCs or a T cell subset sorted from them (not recorded which). This receptor was identified in a man in his late teens or twenties who had mild COVID-19 (a few samples of this study predate the infection). Cell type and time point are not known. The chain combines TRBV12-3 or TRBV12-4 with TRBJ2-3; no clear D. In DNA form, the CDR3 reads TGTGCCAGCAGTAAAAACGGGCCACCGGATACGCAGTATTTT. This translates into CASSKNGPPDTQYF.